The clone carrying this T cell receptor (beta chain) was seen more than once but under ten times. What it recognizes is unknown. The record originates from a study of T cells after yellow fever vaccination. Overall study results and limits: The bulk population could contribute abundant contaminating clonotypes to FACS-sorted repertoires.

There are 14 residues in the CDR3. V lost 2 bases and J 7 bases, leaving 11 bases between the germline ends. The germline V gene has CDR1 MNHNY and CDR2 SVGAGI (reference sequence). TCRdb ran MiXCR on the 5' RACE reads and lists one entry per CDR3 protein. The sample has around 310,000 distinct CDR3 sequences, around 4% seen once; the top ten hold about 25%. The receptor was derived from a man aged 18 to 30 who received the YFV17D yellow fever vaccine. The gene calls are TRBV6-6 and TRBJ1-4; possibly TRBD1 for D (6 bases). Sequenced material: PBMCs, taken on the day of the yellow fever booster vaccination. The chain's CDR3 is CASSYRQAAEKLFF. The CDR3 DNA sequence: TGTGCCAGCAGTTACCGACAGGCCGCTGAAAAACTGTTTTTT.